The sequence of this T cell receptor (beta chain) was determined in a study of T cell responses to AZD1222 COVID-19 vaccine. Data came from immunoSEQ multiplex PCR; TCRdb stores just in-frame clones and leaves some out. Here the sample spans 150,000 or so clones, under 95% being singletons. Trimming at V came to 6 bases and at J to 1 base, leaving 4 bases not matched to a gene. CDR3 length equals 14 residues. Germline CDR1 is SGHRS and CDR2 is YFSETQ. This rearrangement joins TRBV5-1 to TRBJ2-3; TRBD1 matches at 8 bases. This specimen was peripheral blood, taken on day 0 of AZD1222 vaccination. This sequence originates from an adult in good health. The DNA for the CDR3 is TGCGCCAGCACTCGACAGGGGCGCACAGATACGCAGTATTTT. Amino acids: CASTRQGRTDTQYF.